This T cell receptor beta chain was identified in a study of blood T cell repertoires in COVID-19. This CDR3 contains 15 residues. Germline-derived CDR1 and CDR2 are SGHDT and YYEEEE. The J segment lost 4 bases and the V segment lost 2 bases, leaving 3 bases of the junction unmatched. Profiled with immunoSEQ multiplex PCR; TCRdb holds only in-frame clones, not every one. Here the sample spans about 530,000 clones, approximately 91% being singletons. The source material was peripheral blood. This sequence joins TRBV5-6 and TRBJ2-1; TRBD2 matches 10 bases. This receptor was identified in a woman between 45 and 65 years old with COVID-19, enrolled during active disease. The CDR3 DNA sequence: TGTGCCAGCAGCTTCTCTAGCGGGGGTTACAATGAGCAGTTCTTC. Translated: CASSFSSGGYNEQFF.